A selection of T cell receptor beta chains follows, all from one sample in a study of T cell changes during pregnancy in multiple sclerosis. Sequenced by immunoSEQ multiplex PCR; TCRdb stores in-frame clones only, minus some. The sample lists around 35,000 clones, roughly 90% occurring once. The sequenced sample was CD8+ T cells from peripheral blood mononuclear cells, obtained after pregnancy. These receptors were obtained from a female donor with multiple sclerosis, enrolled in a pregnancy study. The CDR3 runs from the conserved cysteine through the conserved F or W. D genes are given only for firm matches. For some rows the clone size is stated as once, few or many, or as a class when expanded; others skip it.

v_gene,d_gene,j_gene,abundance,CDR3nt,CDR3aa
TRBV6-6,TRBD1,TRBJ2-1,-,TGTGCCAGCAGTACCTCCGGGACAGGGGGTTACAATGAGCAGTTCTTC,CASSTSGTGGYNEQFF
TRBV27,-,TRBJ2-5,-,TGTGCCAGCAGTCCGCTGGGCCTATACCAAGAGACCCAGTACTTC,CASSPLGLYQETQYF
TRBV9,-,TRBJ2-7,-,TGTGCCAGCAGCGTAGCACAGGGAGGGTACGAGCAGTACTTC,CASSVAQGGYEQYF
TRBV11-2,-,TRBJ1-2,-,TGTGCCAGCAGCTTACTTGGGGAGCTACGCTACACCTTC,CASSLLGELRYTF
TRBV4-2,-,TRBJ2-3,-,TGTGCCAGCAGCCAGGGGCGACGGGGGGCCTCAGGAGATACGCAGTATTTT,CASSQGRRGASGDTQYF
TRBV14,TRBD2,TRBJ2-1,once,TGTGCCAGCAGCCAAGCGCCGGGGGGGCCCAATGAGCAGTTCTTC,CASSQAPGGPNEQFF
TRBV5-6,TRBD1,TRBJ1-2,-,TGTGCCAGCAGCCTGGGACAGCCCTATGGCTACACCTTC,CASSLGQPYGYTF
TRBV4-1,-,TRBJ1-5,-,TGCGCCAGCAGCCAAGCCCAGTGGGGCGATCAGCCCCAGCATTTT,CASSQAQWGDQPQHF
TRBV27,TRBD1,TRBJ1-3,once,TGTGCCAGCAAGCAGGGGGCCTCTGGAAACACCATATATTTT,CASKQGASGNTIYF
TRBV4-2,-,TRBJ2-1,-,TGTGCCAGCAGCCAAGGGAGGGTCTATGAGCAGTTCTTC,CASSQGRVYEQFF
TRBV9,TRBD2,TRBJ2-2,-,TGTGCCAGCAGCCTGAGCGGGGGTTCCACCGGGGAGCTGTTTTTT,CASSLSGGSTGELFF
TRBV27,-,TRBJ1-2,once,TGTGCCAGCAGTTTTGCGGGGAACTATGGCTACACCTTC,CASSFAGNYGYTF
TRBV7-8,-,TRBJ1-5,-,TGTGCCAGCAGTTTGATCGGATGGGCTCAGCCCCAGCATTTT,CASSLIGWAQPQHF
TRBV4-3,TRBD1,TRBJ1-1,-,TGCGCCAGCAGCCAAGAGTTCGGGACAGGGGGGTCTGAAGCTTTCTTT,CASSQEFGTGGSEAFF
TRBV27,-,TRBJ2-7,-,TGTGCCAGCAGTTTATCACTAACGACAGTCTACGAGCAGTACTTC,CASSLSLTTVYEQYF